Shown below are 4 T cell receptor beta chains from a single sample sequenced in a study of regulatory T cells in long-lasting Graves disease (dated by TCRdb to 2020 to 2022). Receptor libraries were prepared by multiplex PCR. Sequenced using an Illumina HiSeq 4000. CDR3 regions were amplified by Arm-PCR with iRepertoire HTBI primers to construct TCR beta libraries. The raw public reads went through TCRdb reprocessing: fastp at Q25, MiXCR clone calling, in-frame beta chains kept. Rows are combined by CDR3 protein, so each entry shows the most common genes and DNA. This sample comprises about 290,000 distinct CDR3 sequences, 20% to 25% of them detected only once. Clones ranked in the top ten supply roughly three fifths of the sample. The time point label, read with the paper, signifies: persistent/refractory GD, antithyroid drugs over 5 years with positive TRAb. For both TCR sequencing and RNA sequencing, RNA was extracted from PBMCs using TRIzol.

The sequencing here drew on peripheral blood mononuclear cells (PBMCs), taken when the disease was refractory, from a patient treated with antithyroid drugs. These receptors originate from a female donor with Graves disease.

The sample holds many counts of this clonotype. The chain is built from TRBV6-2 or TRBV6-3 and TRBJ2-7; 11 bases line up with TRBD1. The trim removed 6 bases at V and 4 bases at J, leaving 5 bases unmatched. From germline, CDR1 is MNHEY and CDR2 SVGEGT. The CDR3 runs 14 residues. The CDR3 is CASRNRDRGYEQYF. CDR3 DNA sequence: TGTGCCAGCAGGAACCGGGACAGGGGGTACGAGCAGTACTTC.

In its sample, this clonotype was seen a few times. The V and J genes are TRBV20-1 and TRBJ2-2; TRBD2 matches at 14 bases. V lost 4 bases to trimming and J lost 9 bases; unmatched junction nucleotides: 7. The CDR3 extends over 15 amino acids. Germline assignment: CDR1 DFQATT and CDR2 SNEGSKA (reference sequence). The CDR3 region is CSATRLAGGHRELFF. The CDR3 bases are TGCAGTGCTACCCGACTAGCGGGAGGGCACCGGGAGCTGTTTTTT.

Details on this clonotype: A much larger clone differs from this one at a single base, so this may be a read error. The CDR3 reads CASSHAGTGGFYDYTF. In DNA, the CDR3 is TGTGCCAGCAGCCATGCCGGGACAGGGGGCTTCTATGACTACACCTTC. J is TRBJ1-2 and V is TRBV9; 12 bases are a match to TRBD1. Germline CDR1 reads SGDLS; CDR2 reads YYNGEE. CDR3 size: 16 residues.

The CDR3 spells CASSQSGGSDSPLHF. As DNA, the CDR3 is TGCGCCAGCAGCCAATCGGGGGGGTCGGATTCACCCCTCCACTTT. The V and J genes are TRBV4-1 and TRBJ1-6, with D perhaps TRBD1 (5 bases). The CDR3 length is 15 residues. Trimming cost V 2 bases and J 8 bases, with 13 bases left between them. In germline, CDR1 is MGHRA, CDR2 YSYEKL.